The T cell receptor (beta chain) under discussion was sequenced for a study of blood T cell repertoires in COVID-19. Across the study: Material from acute and convalescent COVID-19 was sourced from the United States, Italy and Spain. Sources were T cells, B-cell-depleted T cells, or PBMCs; the material itself was cDNA or gDNA.

Recruited during active infection, patients (from Seattle) were subsequently followed longitudinally. Per the authors' pipeline: Amplification of reference gene primers provided the estimated nucleated cell counts. Data came from immunoSEQ multiplex PCR; TCRdb stores just in-frame clones and leaves some out. V and J calls plus clone size are reproduced from that table; the DNA served to infer D and trimming. Of 200,000 to 250,000 clones listed, more than 80% are singletons. The CDR3 is made up of 15 amino acids. Per germline, CDR1 KGHSH and CDR2 LQKENI. Unmatched junction bases numbered 12, after V lost 6 bases and J lost 6 bases.

What was sequenced was peripheral blood. The chain carries TRBV18 and TRBJ1-2; 8 bases line up with TRBD1. This receptor was taken from a man aged 25 to 40 with COVID-19, enrolled during active disease. CDR3 in amino acids: CASSPLQGVGDGYTF. Here the CDR3 DNA reads TGTGCCAGCTCGCCTTTACAGGGGGTTGGGGATGGCTACACCTTC.